This T cell receptor beta chain was found in a study of T cell repertoires in ileal Crohn's disease. Background on the study: Operated complications were stricturing disease (61%) and penetrating disease (around 40%). Findings and caveats of the study: High-frequency clones were more common in sorted CD8 than CD4 cells.

Time point denoted: inflamed ileum from the surgical specimen. Deletions cut 7 bases from V and 8 bases from J, with 16 bases between. This CDR3 contains 13 residues. The germline CDR1 and CDR2 sequences are SGHNT and YYREEE (reference sequence). Measured with immunoSEQ multiplex PCR; TCRdb has only the in-frame clones, and not every one. The sample has 3,500 to 5,000 clones; roughly 79% are singletons. This clone was counted between two and nine times. The antigen is unknown. The V and J genes are TRBV5-4 and TRBJ2-1, with a tentative D call TRBD2 (7 bases). The sequence was obtained from an adult with Crohn's disease. Sequencing used ileal tissue. CDR3: CASSRGGGDEQFF. DNA for the CDR3: TGTGCCAGCTCCCGAGGGGGAGGGGATGAGCAGTTCTTC.